This entry concerns a single T cell receptor beta chain. Because the CDR3 is missing its conserved closing phenylalanine or tryptophan, this is likely a read error. This specimen belongs to a study of CD8+CD57+ T cells in acquired aplastic anemia. Background on the study: The sorted CD4+ and CD8+ cells yielded an average approximately 3.3 ug of DNA.

CDR3 and TCR beta VDJ profiling relied on genomic DNA as the template. TCRdb independently ran MiXCR on the reads; one entry per CDR3 protein. The sample includes some 130,000 distinct CDR3 sequences, 48% of them seen just once. The germline V gene has CDR1 SGHVS and CDR2 FNYEAQ. Trimming at V came to 9 bases and at J to 5 bases, leaving 30 bases not matched to a gene. The CDR3 has 20 amino acids. Sample: sorted CD4+, CD8+, or CD8+CD57+ T cells (not recorded which) from PBMCs. The chain recombines TRBV7-6 with TRBJ2-5; 7 bases align to TRBD2. The sequence came from a human donor in good health, serving as a control. CDR3 coding DNA: TGTGCCAGTAGTCTTGACGGGGGGACCCGGGGCCTAGCGGCTCGTGAGACCCAGTACCTC. Amino acid sequence: CASSLDGGTRGLAARETQYL.